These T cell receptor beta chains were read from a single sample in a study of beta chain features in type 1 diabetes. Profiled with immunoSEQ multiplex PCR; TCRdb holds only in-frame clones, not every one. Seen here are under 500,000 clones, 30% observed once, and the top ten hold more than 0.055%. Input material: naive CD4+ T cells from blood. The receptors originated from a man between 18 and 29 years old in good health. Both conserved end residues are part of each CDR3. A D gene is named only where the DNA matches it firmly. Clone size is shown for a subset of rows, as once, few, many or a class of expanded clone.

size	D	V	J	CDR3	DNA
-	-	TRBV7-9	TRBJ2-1	CASRRGRLERFDEQFF	TGTGCCAGCAGGAGAGGTCGACTAGAACGTTTTGATGAGCAGTTCTTC
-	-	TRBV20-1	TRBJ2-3	CSAYSPDTQYF	TGCAGTGCGTATAGCCCAGATACGCAGTATTTT
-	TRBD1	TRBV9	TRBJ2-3	CASSPRQGADTQYF	TGTGCCAGCAGCCCGAGACAGGGGGCAGATACGCAGTATTTT
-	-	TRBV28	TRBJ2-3	CASTLGSTDTQYF	TGTGCCAGCACACTCGGGAGCACAGATACGCAGTATTTT
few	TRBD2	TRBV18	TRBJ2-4	CASSPPPGGKNIQYF	TGTGCCAGCTCACCACCTCCGGGAGGTAAAAACATTCAGTACTTC
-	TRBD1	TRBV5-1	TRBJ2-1	CASSLQGAVYNEQFF	TGCGCCAGCAGCTTACAGGGGGCGGTCTACAATGAGCAGTTCTTC
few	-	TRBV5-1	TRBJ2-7	CASSVGTERGYEQYF	TGCGCCAGCAGCGTGGGGACCGAGAGGGGCTACGAGCAGTACTTC
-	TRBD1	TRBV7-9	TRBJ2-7	CASSLGPGTATYF	TGTGCCAGCAGCTTAGGCCCCGGGACAGCAACGTACTTC
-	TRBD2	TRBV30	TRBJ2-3	CAWIRGGFPPIWYF	TGTGCCTGGATCCGGGGGGGTTTCCCTCCGATTTGGTATTTT
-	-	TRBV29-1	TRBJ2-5	CSAARGWEETQYF	TGCAGCGCCGCCAGAGGGTGGGAAGAGACCCAGTACTTC
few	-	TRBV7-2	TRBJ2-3	CASAQGPDTQYF	TGTGCCAGCGCTCAAGGACCGGATACGCAGTATTTT
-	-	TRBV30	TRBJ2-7	CACYPQGSPYEQYF	TGTGCCTGTTACCCCCAGGGGTCACCCTACGAGCAGTACTTC
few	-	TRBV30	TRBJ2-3	CAWSVGVRTDTQYF	TGTGCCTGGAGTGTGGGAGTTCGCACAGATACGCAGTATTTT
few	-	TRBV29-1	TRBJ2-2	CSVDGRNTGELFF	TGCAGCGTAGACGGTCGGAACACCGGGGAGCTGTTTTTT
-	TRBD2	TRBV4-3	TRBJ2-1	CASSPAGDNEQFF	TGCGCCAGCAGCCCTGCGGGGGACAATGAGCAGTTCTTC
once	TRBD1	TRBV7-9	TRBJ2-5	CASSLAAGTGQETQYF	TGTGCCAGCAGCTTAGCTGCCGGGACAGGCCAAGAGACCCAGTACTTC
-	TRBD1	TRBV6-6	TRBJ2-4	CASSTRGLAKNIQYF	TGTGCCAGCAGTACCAGGGGGCTAGCCAAAAACATTCAGTACTTC
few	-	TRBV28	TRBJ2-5	CASGPRSGSGETQYF	TGTGCCAGCGGCCCGAGATCAGGGTCGGGCGAGACCCAGTACTTC
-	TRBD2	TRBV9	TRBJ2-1	CASSVAVAGVSEQFF	TGTGCCAGCAGCGTAGCCGTAGCGGGAGTCTCTGAGCAGTTCTTC
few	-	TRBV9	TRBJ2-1	CASSTLMGRNNEQFF	TGTGCCAGCAGCACCCTGATGGGCCGCAACAATGAGCAGTTCTTC
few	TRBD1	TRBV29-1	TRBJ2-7	CSARDSKQYF	TGCAGCGCCAGGGACAGTAAGCAGTACTTC
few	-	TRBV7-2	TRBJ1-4	CASSLVVSAEKLFF	TGTGCCAGCAGCTTGGTGGTGTCCGCAGAAAAACTGTTTTTT
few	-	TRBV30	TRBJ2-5	CAWSVRYSKETQYF	TGTGCCTGGAGTGTACGTTACAGCAAAGAGACCCAGTACTTC
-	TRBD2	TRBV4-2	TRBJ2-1	CASSQHSGSSYNEQFF	TGTGCCAGCAGCCAGCATAGCGGGAGCTCCTACAATGAGCAGTTCTTC
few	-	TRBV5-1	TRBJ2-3	CASSLGSTDTQYF	TGCGCCAGCAGCCTGGGATCCACAGATACGCAGTATTTT
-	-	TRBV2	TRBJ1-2	CASTVELYGYTF	TGTGCCAGCACCGTCGAGCTCTATGGCTACACCTTC
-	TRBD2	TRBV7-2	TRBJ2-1	CASSLGLGLEQFF	TGTGCCAGCAGCTTAGGGTTGGGACTAGAGCAGTTCTTC
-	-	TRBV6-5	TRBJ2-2	CASRPVRDTGELFF	TGTGCCAGCAGACCTGTCCGGGACACCGGGGAGCTGTTTTTT
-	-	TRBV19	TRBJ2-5	CASMREETQYF	TGTGCCAGTATGAGAGAAGAGACCCAGTACTTC
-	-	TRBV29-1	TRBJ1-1	CSVEKGLMNTEAFF	TGCAGCGTTGAGAAGGGCCTAATGAACACTGAAGCTTTCTTT
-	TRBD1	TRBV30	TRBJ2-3	CAWSHGTGSSTDTQYF	TGTGCCTGGAGTCACGGGACAGGCTCTAGCACAGATACGCAGTATTTT
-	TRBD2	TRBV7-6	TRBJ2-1	CASSLVRLASLYNEQFF	TGTGCCAGCAGCTTAGTGAGACTAGCTTCGCTATACAATGAGCAGTTCTTC
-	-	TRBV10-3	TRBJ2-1	CAIKDRDNEQFF	TGTGCCATCAAGGACAGAGACAATGAGCAGTTCTTC
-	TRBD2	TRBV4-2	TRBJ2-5	CASSQPLAGETQYF	TGTGCCAGCAGCCAGCCTCTAGCGGGAGAGACCCAGTACTTC
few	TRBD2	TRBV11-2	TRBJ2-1	CASRSTSASRNEQFF	TGTGCCAGCAGGAGCACTAGCGCCTCGAGGAATGAGCAGTTCTTC
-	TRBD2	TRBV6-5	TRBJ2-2	CASSSSREGGELFF	TGTGCCAGCAGTTCGAGTCGGGAGGGCGGGGAGCTGTTTTTT
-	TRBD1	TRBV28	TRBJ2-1	CASSLGTGEQFF	TGTGCCAGCAGTTTAGGTACAGGGGAACAGTTCTTC
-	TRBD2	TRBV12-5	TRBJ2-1	CASGPRTSGTHEQFF	TGTGCTAGTGGCCCAAGGACTAGCGGGACCCATGAGCAGTTCTTC
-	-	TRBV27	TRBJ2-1	CASTCLVAGCHNEQFF	TGTGCCAGCACCTGCCTCGTTGCGGGATGCCACAATGAGCAGTTCTTC
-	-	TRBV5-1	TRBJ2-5	CASSLGLGETQYF	TGCGCCAGCAGCTTGGGGCTCGGAGAGACCCAGTACTTC
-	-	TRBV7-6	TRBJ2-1	CASSPRVYNEQFF	TGTGCCAGCAGCCCCAGGGTCTACAATGAGCAGTTCTTC
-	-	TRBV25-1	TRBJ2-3	CASSESPRRTDTQYF	TGTGCCAGCAGTGAAAGTCCCCGGCGCACAGATACGCAGTATTTT
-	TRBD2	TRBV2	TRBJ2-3	CASNDGGTSGLAAPQYF	TGTGCCAGCAACGACGGCGGGACTAGCGGGCTCGCTGCGCCGCAGTATTTT
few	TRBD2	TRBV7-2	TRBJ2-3	CASSLAAGGHTDTQYF	TGTGCCAGCAGCTTAGCAGCGGGAGGGCACACAGATACGCAGTATTTT
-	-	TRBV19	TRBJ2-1	CASSIWGNEQFF	TGTGCCAGTAGTATTTGGGGGAATGAGCAGTTCTTC
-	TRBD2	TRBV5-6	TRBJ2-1	CASSLELAGAEQFF	TGTGCCAGCAGCTTGGAGCTAGCGGGAGCTGAGCAGTTCTTC
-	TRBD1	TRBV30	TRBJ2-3	CAWNRGRPYTQYF	TGTGCCTGGAACAGGGGTCGCCCTTATACGCAGTATTTT
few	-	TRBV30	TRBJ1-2	CAPWAGLDGYTF	TGTGCCCCATGGGCAGGGCTCGATGGCTACACCTTC
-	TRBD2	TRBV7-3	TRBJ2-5	CASSRTSGSETQYF	TGTGCCAGCAGCCGGACTAGCGGGAGTGAGACCCAGTACTTC
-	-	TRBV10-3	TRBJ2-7	CAISEDPDVEQYF	TGTGCCATCAGTGAGGACCCTGATGTCGAGCAGTACTTC
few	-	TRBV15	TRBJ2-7	CATSRERSSSYEQYF	TGTGCCACCAGCAGAGAAAGGTCAAGCTCCTACGAGCAGTACTTC